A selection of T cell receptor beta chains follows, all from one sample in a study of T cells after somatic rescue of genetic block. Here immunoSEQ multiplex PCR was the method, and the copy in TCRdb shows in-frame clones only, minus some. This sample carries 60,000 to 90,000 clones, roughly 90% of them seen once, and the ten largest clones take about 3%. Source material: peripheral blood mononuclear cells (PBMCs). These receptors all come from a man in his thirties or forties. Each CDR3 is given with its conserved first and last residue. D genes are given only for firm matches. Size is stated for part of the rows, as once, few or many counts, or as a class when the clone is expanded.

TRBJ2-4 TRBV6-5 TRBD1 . CASRMTGAKNIQYF TGTGCCAGCAGGATGACAGGGGCCAAAAACATTCAGTACTTC
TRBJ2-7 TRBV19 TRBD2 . CASSLASGGSNYEQYF TGTGCCAGTAGTCTCGCGAGCGGGGGTTCTAACTACGAGCAGTACTTC
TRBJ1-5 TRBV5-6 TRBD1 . CASSPSGTGTHQPQHF TGTGCCAGCAGCCCCAGCGGGACAGGGACCCATCAGCCCCAGCATTTT
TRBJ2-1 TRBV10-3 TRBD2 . CAISAGGSGDSYNEQFF TGTGCCATCAGTGCGGGGGGAAGCGGGGACTCCTACAATGAGCAGTTCTTC
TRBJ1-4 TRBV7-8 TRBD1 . CASSFTGGTGRAELFF TGTGCCAGCAGCTTCACGGGGGGGACAGGGAGGGCAGAACTGTTTTTT
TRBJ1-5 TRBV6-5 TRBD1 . CASSPDRGRNQPQHF TGTGCCAGCAGCCCCGACAGGGGGCGTAATCAGCCCCAGCATTTT
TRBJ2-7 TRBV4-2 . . CASSQDEGAIYEQYF TGTGCCAGCAGCCAAGATGAGGGAGCAATTTACGAGCAGTACTTC
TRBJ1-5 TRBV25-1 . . CASSTSGNQPQHF .
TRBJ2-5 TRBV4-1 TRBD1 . CASSQPGGFQETQYF TGCGCCAGCAGCCAACCAGGGGGCTTCCAAGAGACCCAGTACTTC
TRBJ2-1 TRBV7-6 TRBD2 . CASSRSGNSYNEQFF TGTGCCAGCAGCCGAAGCGGGAACTCCTACAATGAGCAGTTCTTC
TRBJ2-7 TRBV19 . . CASRGRGRSYEQYF TGTGCCAGCCGGGGCCGAGGTAGGTCCTACGAGCAGTACTTC
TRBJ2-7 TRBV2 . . CASSEAGEQYF TGTGCCAGCAGTGAGGCTGGCGAGCAGTACTTC
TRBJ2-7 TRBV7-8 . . CASSLRRAVEQHF TGTGCCAGCAGCTTACGGCGTGCCGTCGAGCAGCACTTC
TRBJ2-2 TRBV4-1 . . CASKGGPNTGELFF TGCGCCAGCAAGGGCGGGCCGAACACCGGGGAGCTGTTTTTT
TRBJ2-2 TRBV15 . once CATSTLSGTTSRELFF TGTGCCACCAGCACACTATCCGGGACCACAAGCCGGGAGCTGTTTTTT
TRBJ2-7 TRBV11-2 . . CASSQFGTYEQYF TGTGCCAGCAGCCAATTCGGGACCTACGAGCAGTACTTC
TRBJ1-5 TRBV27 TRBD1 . CASSPTGVSQPQHF TGTGCCAGCAGTCCTACAGGGGTAAGTCAGCCCCAGCATTTT
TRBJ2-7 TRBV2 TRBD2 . CASSSGLAGVYEQYF TGTGCCAGCAGTTCAGGACTAGCGGGCGTCTACGAGCAGTACTTC
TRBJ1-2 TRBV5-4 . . CASRFMGGDIYGYTF TGTGCCAGCAGGTTCATGGGGGGCGATATCTATGGCTACACCTTC
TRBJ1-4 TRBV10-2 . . CASGRGGVEKLFF TGCGCCAGCGGGAGGGGGGGCGTTGAAAAACTGTTTTTT
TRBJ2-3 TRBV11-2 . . CASSLGNRLSTDTQYF TGTGCCAGCAGCTTAGGAAACCGGCTGAGCACAGATACGCAGTATTTT
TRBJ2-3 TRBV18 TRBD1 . CASSPDRGVADTQYF TGTGCCAGCTCACCGGACAGGGGTGTTGCAGATACGCAGTATTTT
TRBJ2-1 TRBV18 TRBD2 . CASSPVALLSGGAYNEQFF TGTGCCAGCTCACCAGTCGCCTTACTTAGCGGGGGGGCCTACAATGAGCAGTTCTTC
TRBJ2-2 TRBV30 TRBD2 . CAWSAPTSGGRGTGELFF TGTGCCTGGAGCGCGCCGACTAGCGGGGGGAGGGGCACCGGGGAGCTGTTTTTT
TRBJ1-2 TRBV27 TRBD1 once CASSKEDRAGYTF TGTGCCAGCAGCAAAGAGGACAGGGCTGGCTACACCTTC
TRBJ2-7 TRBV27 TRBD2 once CASSYSGGLEQYF TGTGCCAGCAGTTATTCGGGGGGGCTTGAGCAGTACTTC
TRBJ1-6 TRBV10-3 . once CAISESGGSNSPLHF TGTGCCATCAGTGAGTCTGGGGGGAGTAATTCACCCCTCCACTTT
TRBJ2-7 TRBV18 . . CASSPPAGRGEQYF TGTGCCAGCTCACCCCCCGCCGGTCGGGGCGAGCAGTACTTC
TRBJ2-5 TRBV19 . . CASRREVGGQETQYF TGTGCCAGTAGAAGGGAGGTAGGGGGGCAAGAGACCCAGTACTTC
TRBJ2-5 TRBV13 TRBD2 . CASRTSGGEETQYF TGTGCCAGCAGGACTAGCGGGGGGGAAGAGACCCAGTACTTC
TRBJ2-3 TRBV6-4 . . CASSEGPGLADTQYF TGTGCCAGCAGCGAAGGACCAGGGTTGGCAGATACGCAGTATTTT